This T cell receptor (beta chain) stems from a study of Graves' ophthalmopathy and Graves' hyperthyroidism. There are a few counts of this clonotype. Amplification of TCR beta CDR3 regions used RNA transcripts. An initial RT-PCR round employing HTBI primers preceded a second-round multiplex PCR. TCRdb ran MiXCR on the multiplex PCR reads and lists one entry per CDR3 protein. The data hold about 620,000 distinct CDR3 sequences, with about a fifth observed a single time. The CDR3 covers 17 residues. Per the germline V gene, CDR1 is LNHDA and CDR2 is SQIVND (reference sequence). With 3 bases clipped from V and 1 base from J, the junction kept 10 bases outside the gene matches.

The sample comprised peripheral blood. This receptor was identified in a woman aged 18-29 years with stable Graves' hyperthyroidism. Some clones in this sample may be carry-over from other donors' samples. The chain combines TRBV19 with TRBJ2-5; TRBD2 matches 8 bases. The CDR3 DNA reads as TGTGCCAGTAGTATGCGTGGGAGCGGGGGTTTCCAAGAGACCCAGTACTTC. Translated, it gives CASSMRGSGGFQETQYF.